Below are 10 T cell receptor beta chains sequenced from a single sample in a study of T cell responses to AZD1222 COVID-19 vaccine (dated by TCRdb to about 2021). Libraries were made using the immunoSEQ multiplex PCR assay. TCRdb retrieved this table from immuneACCESS and kept in-frame rearrangements only. Not all clones are present; in checked studies, unresolved V genes account for under half, and no reason is known for the remainder. The sample data list about 120,000 clones, and about nine tenths of these were observed just once. The ten most abundant clones make up 6% to 8% of the sample. The time point label corresponds to: baseline before first vaccination. Sequenced material: peripheral blood, taken on day 0 of AZD1222 vaccination. Receptor source: an adult in good health.

The chain combines TRBV24-1 with TRBJ2-3, with 12 positions matching TRBD2. There are 18 residues in the CDR3. CDR1 and CDR2 from the germline V gene are KGHDR and SFDVKD. V trimming: 4 bases; J trimming: 3 bases; junction bases outside the gene matches: 10. DNA for the CDR3: TGTGCCACCAGTGACAGCCGTCCCCTAGCGGGAGGGACAGATACGCAGTATTTT. This translates into CATSDSRPLAGGTDTQYF.

The chain uses TRBV19 and TRBJ1-1; no clear D. V was pared by 3 bases and J by 1 base, with 12 bases between. Per germline, CDR1 LNHDA and CDR2 SQIVND (reference sequence). The CDR3 extends over 15 amino acids. This CDR3 reads CASSMGLDRNTEAFF. The DNA for the CDR3 is TGTGCCAGTAGTATGGGCTTAGACCGGAACACTGAAGCTTTCTTT. The full variable domain, completed using reference TRBV19 and TRBJ1-1, is DGGITQSPKYLFRKEGQNVTLSCEQNLNHDAMYWYRQDPGQGLRLIYYSQIVNDFQKGDIAEGYSVSREKKESFPLTVTSAQKNPTAFYLCASSMGLDRNTEAFFGQGTRLTVV.

This chain uses TRBV3-1 (or the pseudogene TRBV3-2) with TRBJ1-6; D gene uncertain. Germline V CDR1 and CDR2: LGHDT, YNNKEL (reference sequence). V was trimmed by 0 bases and J by 6 bases, leaving 9 bases between them. The CDR3 is 15 amino acids. CDR3 in amino acids: CASSQDSIRNSPLHF. DNA of the CDR3: TGTGCCAGCAGCCAAGACAGCATCCGTAATTCACCCCTCCACTTT.

The rearrangement links TRBV24-1 to TRBJ2-1; perhaps D is TRBD1 or TRBD2 (5 bases each). The V end was cut by 4 bases, the J end by 4 bases, with 10 bases between. CDR1 and CDR2 (germline): KGHDR, SFDVKD. This CDR3 spans 14 amino acids. The chain's CDR3 is CATSDPGAYNEQFF. CDR3 sequence (DNA): TGTGCCACCAGTGACCCCGGGGCATACAATGAGCAGTTCTTC.

V gene TRBV19 combines with J gene TRBJ2-1, with D unclear. Trimming removed 6 bases from V and 5 bases from J, with 8 bases in between. The CDR3 consists of 12 residues. Germline loops: CDR1 LNHDA, CDR2 SQIVND (reference sequence). DNA of the CDR3: TGTGCCAGTAGCGGGCTGGACAATGAGCAGTTCTTC. Translating it yields CASSGLDNEQFF.

The chain carries TRBV29-1 and TRBJ1-6; 7 bases fit TRBD1. CDR1 and CDR2 (germline): SQVTM, ANQGSEA. This CDR3 spans 12 amino acids. J gave up 7 bases and V 5 bases, and 2 bases lay outside the gene matches. The CDR3 sequence is CSVQGENSPLHF. In nucleotides, the CDR3 is TGCAGCGTTCAGGGGGAGAATTCACCCCTCCACTTT.

The chain links TRBV18 to TRBJ1-5; TRBD1 matches 7 bases. The V gene end was trimmed by 6 bases and the J gene end by 7 bases; junction bases not matched to a gene: 6. The CDR3 runs 13 residues. Germline V lookup: CDR1 KGHSH, CDR2 LQKENI. The CDR3 DNA sequence: TGTGCCAGCTCTCAAACAGGGGAACAGCCCCAGCATTTT. This encodes CASSQTGEQPQHF.

The chain has TRBV7-6 and TRBJ1-1, with a possible D match to TRBD1 (5 bases). V lost 5 bases and J 5 bases, leaving 15 bases between the germline ends. Germline V CDR1 and CDR2: SGHVS, FNYEAQ. The CDR3 has 14 amino acids. The CDR3 here is CASSPPGGGTEAFF. CDR3 coding DNA: TGTGCCAGCAGCCCCCCCGGGGGGGGAACTGAAGCTTTCTTT.

This chain links TRBV18 with TRBJ2-3; 12 bases are a match to TRBD2. The CDR3 has 15 amino acids. J was trimmed by 3 bases and V by 6 bases; bases with no gene match: 4. Germline assignment: CDR1 KGHSH and CDR2 LQKENI. The CDR3 here is CASSSGLAGTDTQYF. Written as DNA, the CDR3 is TGTGCCAGCTCTTCAGGACTAGCGGGAACAGATACGCAGTATTTT.

The chain has TRBV5-1 and TRBJ2-3, with unresolved D. The CDR3 contains 14 residues. V gave up 0 bases and J gave up 5 bases, with 10 bases separating them. Germline CDR1 SGHRS, CDR2 YFSETQ. CDR3 DNA: TGCGCCAGCAGCTTGGTCCTCCCGAGAGATACGCAGTATTTT. It specifies CASSLVLPRDTQYF.